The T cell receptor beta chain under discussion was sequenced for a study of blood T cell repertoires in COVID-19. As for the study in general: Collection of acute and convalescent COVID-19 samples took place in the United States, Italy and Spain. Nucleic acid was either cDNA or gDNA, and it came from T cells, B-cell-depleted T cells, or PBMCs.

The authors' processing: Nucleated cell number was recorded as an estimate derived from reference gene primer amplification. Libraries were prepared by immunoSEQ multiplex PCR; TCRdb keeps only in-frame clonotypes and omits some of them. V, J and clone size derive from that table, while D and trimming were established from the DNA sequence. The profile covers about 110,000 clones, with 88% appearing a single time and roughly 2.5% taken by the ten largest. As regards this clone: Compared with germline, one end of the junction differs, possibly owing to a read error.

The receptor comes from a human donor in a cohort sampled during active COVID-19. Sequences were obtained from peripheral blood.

The DNA of the CDR3 is TGTGCCAGCAGTTTAGATACCTCCATGCGGGTCTTC. It translates to CASSLDTSMRVF. V is TRBV12-3 or TRBV12-4 and J is TRBJ2-1, with a weak D call TRBD2 (5 bases). This CDR3 has 12 amino acids.